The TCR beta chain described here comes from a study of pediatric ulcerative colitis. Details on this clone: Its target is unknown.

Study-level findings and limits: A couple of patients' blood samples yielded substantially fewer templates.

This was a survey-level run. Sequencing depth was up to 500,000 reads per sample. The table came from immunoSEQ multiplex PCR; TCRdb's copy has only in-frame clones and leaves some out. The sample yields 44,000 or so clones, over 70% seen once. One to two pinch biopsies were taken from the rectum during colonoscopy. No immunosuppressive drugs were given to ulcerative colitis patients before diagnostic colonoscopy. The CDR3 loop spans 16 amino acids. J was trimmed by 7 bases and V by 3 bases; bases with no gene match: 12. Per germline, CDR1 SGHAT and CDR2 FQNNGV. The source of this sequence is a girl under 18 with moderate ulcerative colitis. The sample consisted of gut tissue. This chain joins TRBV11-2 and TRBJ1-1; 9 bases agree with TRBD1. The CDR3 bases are TGTGCCAGCAGCTTTGGCCCACAGGGGGCTTGGAATGAAGCTTTCTTT. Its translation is CASSFGPQGAWNEAFF.